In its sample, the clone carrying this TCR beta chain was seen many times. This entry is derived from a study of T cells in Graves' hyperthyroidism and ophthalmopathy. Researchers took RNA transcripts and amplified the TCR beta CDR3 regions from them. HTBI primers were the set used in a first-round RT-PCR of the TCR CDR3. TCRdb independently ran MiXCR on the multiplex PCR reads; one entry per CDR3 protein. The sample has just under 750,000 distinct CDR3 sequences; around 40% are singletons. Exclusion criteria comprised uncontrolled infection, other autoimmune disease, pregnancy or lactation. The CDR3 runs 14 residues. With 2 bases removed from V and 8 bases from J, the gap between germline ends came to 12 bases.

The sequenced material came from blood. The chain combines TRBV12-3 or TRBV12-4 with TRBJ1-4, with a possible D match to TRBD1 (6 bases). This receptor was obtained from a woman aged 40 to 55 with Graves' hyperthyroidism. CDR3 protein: CASSLRGGDEKLFF. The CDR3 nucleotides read TGTGCCAGCAGTTTACGAGGGGGAGACGAAAAACTGTTTTTT.